The 12 T cell receptor beta chains below come from one sample, sequenced in a study of Tregs in tolerant kidney transplant recipients. Data came from immunoSEQ multiplex PCR; TCRdb stores just in-frame clones and leaves some out. The data contain about 46,000 clones, about 90% of them singletons. The specimen sequenced was Tregs from blood. The receptor source for this set is a human donor in good health.

This clone was counted only a few times. This CDR3 reads CASSSGLRDQPQHF. The CDR3, as DNA: TGTGCCAGCAGTTCCGGGCTCAGAGATCAGCCCCAGCATTTT. This sequence joins TRBV27 and TRBJ1-5; no firm D call. CDR1 and CDR2 from the germline V gene are MNHEY and SMNVEV (reference sequence). The CDR3 is 14 amino acids. V was shortened by 4 bases and J by 5 bases, with 12 bases between the two germline ends.

This chain joins TRBV29-1 and TRBJ2-1, with TRBD2 matching 9 bases. The CDR3 has 14 amino acids. Germline V gene sequence: CDR1 SQVTM, CDR2 ANQGSEA. V trimming: 7 bases; J trimming: 3 bases; junction bases outside the gene matches: 7. DNA of the CDR3: TGCAGCGCCCGTAGCGGGAGTGTCTACAATGAGCAGTTCTTC. It is translated as CSARSGSVYNEQFF.

The CDR3 sequence is CASSSTGSYGYTF. In DNA form, the CDR3 reads TGTGCCAGCAGCTCGACAGGGAGTTATGGCTACACCTTC. The chain is built from TRBV5-8 and TRBJ1-2; 7 bases are shared with TRBD1. This CDR3 spans 13 amino acids. V lost 3 bases, J lost 5 bases, and 4 bases stayed unmatched. CDR1 is SGHTS and CDR2 is YDEGEE in the germline V gene.

V is TRBV10-3 and J is TRBJ2-1, with 14 bases fitting TRBD2. The germline CDR1 and CDR2 sequences are ENHRY and SYGVKD. V lost 4 bases and J lost 8; bases outside the gene matches: 10. This CDR3 has 17 residues. As DNA, the CDR3 is TGTGCCATCAGTGGGGGGACTAGCGGGAGTTTTCGCGATGAGCAGTTCTTC. Its translation: CAISGGTSGSFRDEQFF.

The chain couples TRBV7-9 to TRBJ2-5, with 9 nucleotides matching TRBD2. Germline lookup yields CDR1 SEHNR and CDR2 FQNEAQ (reference sequence). The CDR3 covers 15 residues. V shed 2 bases, J shed 4 bases, and the junction held 5 bases outside the gene matches. CDR3 residues: CASSLLGLASETQYF. The CDR3 DNA reads as TGTGCCAGCAGCTTACTGGGACTAGCTTCAGAGACCCAGTACTTC.

The chain has TRBV6-1 and TRBJ1-4; 11 bases match TRBD1. The CDR3 runs to 15 residues. Germline V gene lookup returns CDR1 MNHNS and CDR2 SASEGT. After removal of 7 bases from V and 7 bases from J, the junction contained 8 bases not matched to a gene. The CDR3 region is CASNLQGTGGEKLFF. The CDR3 nucleotides are TGTGCCAGCAACCTCCAGGGGACAGGGGGTGAAAAACTGTTTTTT.

The rearrangement joins TRBV5-1 to TRBJ1-2; D unresolved. Germline V CDR1 and CDR2: SGHRS, YFSETQ. Trimming removed 4 bases at V and 4 bases at J, with 14 bases between. The CDR3 totals 14 residues. The DNA for the CDR3 is TGCGCCAGCAGCCCGGACCCGGGGAGCTATGGCTACACCTTC. This translates into CASSPDPGSYGYTF.

This clone was counted once. J is TRBJ2-4 and V is TRBV7-6; 7 nucleotides line up with TRBD1. Germline lookup yields CDR1 SGHVS and CDR2 FNYEAQ. The CDR3 is 14 residues long. Germline trimming cut 5 bases from V and 8 bases from J; bases unmatched to any gene: 9. CDR3 loop: CASSETGLGYIQYF. The CDR3 bases are TGTGCCAGCAGCGAGACAGGGCTGGGGTACATTCAGTACTTC.

The V gene is TRBV5-1, the J gene TRBJ1-6; D is undetermined. The V end lost 4 bases, the J end lost 7 bases, and 12 bases lay between the germline ends. The CDR3 covers 14 residues. Germline V lookup: CDR1 SGHRS, CDR2 YFSETQ. CDR3 region: CASSRDGGNSPLHF. CDR3 DNA: TGCGCCAGCAGCCGTGACGGAGGGAATTCACCCCTCCACTTT.

This chain uses TRBV6-6 with TRBJ2-6; D is undetermined. Germline CDR1 reads MNHNY; CDR2 reads SVGAGI (reference sequence). V was cut by 1 base and J by 12 bases, with 4 bases left in between. The CDR3 is 11 amino acids. CDR3 protein: CASSYWSVLTF. In DNA, the CDR3 is TGTGCCAGCAGTTACTGGTCCGTCCTGACTTTC.

The chain uses TRBV6-1 and TRBJ1-2; D call uncertain. V shed 7 bases and J shed 1 base, with 13 bases lying between them. Germline assignment: CDR1 MNHNS and CDR2 SASEGT. There are 14 residues in the CDR3. CDR3 residues: CASNPPGSNYGYTF. The CDR3 DNA reads as TGTGCCAGCAACCCCCCTGGCAGTAACTATGGCTACACCTTC.

The CDR3 is CASSKREPDTQYF. Written as DNA, the CDR3 is TGCGCCAGCAGCAAGCGGGAACCAGATACGCAGTATTTT. The V call is TRBV10-2, the J call TRBJ2-3; the match to TRBD2 covers 7 bases. J gave up 4 bases and V 6 bases, and 4 bases lay outside the gene matches. The length of the CDR3 is 13 residues. CDR1 and CDR2 (germline): WSHSY, SAAADI.